The TCR beta chain under discussion was sequenced for a study of blood T cell repertoires in COVID-19. Looking at the study overall: The United States, Italy and Spain provided the acute and convalescent COVID-19 samples. PBMCs, B-cell-depleted T cells, or T cells were the source of the cDNA or gDNA that made up the material.

Study processing details: Estimation of nucleated cell counts relied on the amplification of reference gene primers. Sequencing used immunoSEQ multiplex PCR; TCRdb keeps in-frame clones, though not all of them. V, J and clone size are taken as reported in that table, and D and trimming were inferred from the DNA itself. The sample has approximately 200,000 clones, 80% to 90% seen once. Germline V CDR1 and CDR2: MNHNS, SASEGT. CDR3 length equals 14 residues. V was cut by 2 bases and J by 6 bases, with 11 bases left in between. The chain is built from TRBV6-1 and TRBJ1-5; no clear D. Input material: peripheral blood. The sequence derives from a human donor with active or convalescent COVID-19. The donor label of this sample is uncertain. The CDR3 sequence is CASSEYSLGQPQHF. CDR3 DNA: TGTGCCAGCAGTGAATACAGCCTGGGTCAGCCCCAGCATTTT.